These 6 T cell receptor beta chains were sequenced from one sample in a study of T cell changes during pregnancy in multiple sclerosis. Libraries were prepared by immunoSEQ multiplex PCR; TCRdb keeps only in-frame clonotypes and omits some of them. The data contain some 28,000 clones, approximately 90% of them seen just once; the ten biggest clones take up under 4%. The material was CD4+ T cells from peripheral blood mononuclear cells, obtained in the first trimester of pregnancy. The receptors here all came from a female donor in good health, enrolled as a control in a pregnancy study.

The chain uses TRBV5-1 and TRBJ1-1; 8 bases line up with TRBD1. Germline loops: CDR1 SGHRS, CDR2 YFSETQ. This CDR3 is built from 16 residues. With 1 base clipped from V and 6 bases from J, the junction kept 11 bases outside the gene matches. CDR3 DNA sequence: TGCGCCAGCAGCTTGTCCTTACAGGGGGGAGACGCTGAAGCTTTCTTT. This codes for CASSLSLQGGDAEAFF.

This chain connects TRBV7-2 to TRBJ2-7, with TRBD2 matching 13 bases. CDR1 is SGHTA, CDR2 FQGNSA, per germline. This CDR3 is built from 16 residues. V was clipped by 1 base and J by 0 bases; unmatched bases: 0. The CDR3 nucleotides are TGTGCCAGCAGCTTAGGGACTAGCGGGAGCTCCTACGAGCAGTACTTC. Its translation: CASSLGTSGSSYEQYF.

This sequence joins TRBV5-1 and TRBJ1-6, with 9 bases aligning to TRBD1. The CDR3 contains 16 residues. Germline V lookup: CDR1 SGHRS, CDR2 YFSETQ. After removal of 4 bases from V and 4 bases from J, the junction contained 6 bases not matched to a gene. Here the CDR3 reads CASSRGQGRYNSPLHF. CDR3 DNA sequence: TGCGCCAGCAGCAGGGGACAGGGCCGTTATAATTCACCCCTCCACTTT.

The rearrangement links TRBV7-9 to TRBJ2-7; the D gene is possibly TRBD2 (6 bases). The CDR3 is made up of 14 amino acids. The V gene's germline CDR1 is SEHNR and CDR2 FQNEAQ (reference sequence). The V end lost 8 bases, the J end lost 4 bases, and 18 bases lay between the germline ends. The CDR3 DNA sequence: TGTGCCAGCGCCCGTGGGGAGCGGGTTTACGAGCAGTACTTC. It is translated as CASARGERVYEQYF.

The V and J genes are TRBV27 and TRBJ1-1; 8 bases fit TRBD1. Germline V lookup: CDR1 MNHEY, CDR2 SMNVEV (reference sequence). CDR3 length equals 15 residues. Unmatched junction bases numbered 11, after V lost 6 bases and J lost 5 bases. For the CDR3, the DNA is TGTGCCAGCAGGATTCTAGGACAGGGAAGGACTGAAGCTTTCTTT. As protein: CASRILGQGRTEAFF.

This chain connects TRBV6-6 to TRBJ2-7, with TRBD1 identical over 7 bases. Germline V gene data show CDR1 as MNHNY and CDR2 as SVGAGI (reference sequence). V lost 5 bases to trimming and J lost 2 bases; unmatched junction nucleotides: 9. The CDR3 extends over 15 amino acids. The DNA for the CDR3 is TGTGCCAGCAGTCCAGACACCGACAGGGCCTACGAGCAGTACTTC. This encodes CASSPDTDRAYEQYF.